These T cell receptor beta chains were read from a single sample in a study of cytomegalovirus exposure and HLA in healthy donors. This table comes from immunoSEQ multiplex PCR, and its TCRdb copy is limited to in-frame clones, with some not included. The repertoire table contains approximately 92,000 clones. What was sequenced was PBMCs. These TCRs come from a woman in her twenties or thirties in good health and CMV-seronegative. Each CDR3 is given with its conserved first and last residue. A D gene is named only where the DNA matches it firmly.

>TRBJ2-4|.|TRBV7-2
TGTGCCAGCAGCCTCGGGGGACGGCGCGAAAACATTCAGTACTTC
CASSLGGRRENIQYF
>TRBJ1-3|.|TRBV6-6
TGTGCCAGCAGCTATGGGACAACTGGAAACACCATATATTTT
CASSYGTTGNTIYF
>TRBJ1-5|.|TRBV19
TGTGCCAGTAGTAGCGGGCGTAGCAATCAGCCCCAGCATTTT
CASSSGRSNQPQHF
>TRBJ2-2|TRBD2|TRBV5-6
TGTGCCAGCAGCTCCGGGGGGGGTGGACGGCCCGGGGAGCTGTTTTTT
CASSSGGGGRPGELFF
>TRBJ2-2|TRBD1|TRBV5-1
TGCGCCAGCAGCTTGGCCGCCGGGACAGGGGCCGGGGAGCTGTTTTTT
CASSLAAGTGAGELFF
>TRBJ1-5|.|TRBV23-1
TGCGCCAGCAGTCAAATATTACAGTCTTATAGCAATCAGCCCCAGCATTTT
CASSQILQSYSNQPQHF
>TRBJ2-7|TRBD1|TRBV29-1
TGCAGCGTGGAGGGACAGGAGAGCTCCTACGAGCAGTACTTC
CSVEGQESSYEQYF
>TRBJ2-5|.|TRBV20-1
TGCAGTGCTTACAGGCAAGAGACCCAGTACTTC
CSAYRQETQYF
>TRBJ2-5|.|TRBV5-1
TGCGCCAGCAGCTTGGGACAGAAAGAGACCCAGTACTTC
CASSLGQKETQYF
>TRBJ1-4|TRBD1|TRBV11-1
TGTGCCAGCAGCTTAGGACAGGGGGCTGAAAAACTGTTTTTT
CASSLGQGAEKLFF
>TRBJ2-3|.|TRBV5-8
TGTGCCAGCAGAAGAAAGGGGGGGACAGATACGCAGTATTTT
CASRRKGGTDTQYF
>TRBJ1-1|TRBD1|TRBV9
TGTGCCAGCAGCGTAGAAGGACAGGGGGCAGGGGACACTGAAGCTTTCTTT
CASSVEGQGAGDTEAFF
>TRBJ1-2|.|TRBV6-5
TGTGCCAGCAGATATACCCGCGGGTTCGAGAATGGCTACACCTTC
CASRYTRGFENGYTF
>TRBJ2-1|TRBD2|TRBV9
TGTGCCAGCAGCCCCGGGACTAGCGGGTACAATGAGCAGTTCTTC
CASSPGTSGYNEQFF
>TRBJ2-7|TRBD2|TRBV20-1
TGCAGGGCGAGCGGGGGGTACGAGCAGTACTTC
CRASGGYEQYF
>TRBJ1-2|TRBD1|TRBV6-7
TGTGCCATCCCGTACAGGGGAAAATTCGGCTACACCTTC
CAIPYRGKFGYTF
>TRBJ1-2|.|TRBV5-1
TGCGCCAGCAGCTTGTCGGGATCTAACTATGGCTACACCTTC
CASSLSGSNYGYTF
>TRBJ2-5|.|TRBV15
TGTGCCACCAGCAGAGATCAGGGGCATCTGGGGACCCAGTACTTC
CATSRDQGHLGTQYF
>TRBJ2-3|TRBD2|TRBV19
TGTGCCAGTAGTACAACCGGGACTAGCGGGGGCCCGCGGGCCTACACGCAGTATTTT
CASSTTGTSGGPRAYTQYF
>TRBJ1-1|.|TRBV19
TGTGCCAGTAGTATTGGCCAGGTGAACACTGAAGCTTTCTTT
CASSIGQVNTEAFF
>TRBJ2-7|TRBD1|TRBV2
TGTGCCAGCACGAGGGGGCAGAACTACGAGCAGTACTTC
CASTRGQNYEQYF
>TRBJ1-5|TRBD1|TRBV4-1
TGCGCCAGCAGCCGTACAGGGGGCCCTCAGCCCCAGCATTTT
CASSRTGGPQPQHF
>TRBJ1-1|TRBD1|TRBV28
TGTGCCAGCAGCCCGGACAGGGTTAGGTCAGCTTTCTTT
CASSPDRVRSAFF
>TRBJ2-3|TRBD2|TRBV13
TGTGCCAGCAGCTTAGCGGGAGGGGCAGATACGCAGTATTTT
CASSLAGGADTQYF